Listed here are 29 T cell receptor beta chains from one sample, sequenced in a study of memory CD4+ T cells and cytomegalovirus serostatus. The sort gate was single viable CD3+CD4+CD8-CD45RO+ cells for memory CD4+ T cells. Repertoires were generated with immunoSEQ multiplex PCR, while TCRdb's copy carries only in-frame clones and drops some. In the table there are some 95,000 clones, about 80% of which are singletons. Specimen: memory CD4+ T cells from blood. Every receptor here comes from an adult in good health and CMV-seropositive.

This clone was seen a few times. The chain couples TRBV5-1 to TRBJ2-7; D perhaps matches TRBD1 (6 bases). The CDR3 totals 16 residues. Trimming removed 4 bases at V and 4 bases at J, with 21 bases between. From germline, CDR1 is SGHRS and CDR2 YFSETQ. As DNA, the CDR3 is TGCGCCAGCAGCGGGCCTGGTGTGTCAGGGGCTTACGAGCAGTACTTC. Translating gives CASSGPGVSGAYEQYF.

The gene calls are TRBV7-2 and TRBJ2-4; TRBD1 or TRBD2 may be the D gene (6 bases each). V was trimmed by 4 bases and J by 8 bases, leaving 15 bases between them. Germline values: CDR1 SGHTA, CDR2 FQGNSA. CDR3 size: 14 residues. CDR3 residues: CASSSPGAGDIQYF. CDR3 sequence (DNA): TGTGCCAGCAGCTCCCCGGGGGCCGGGGACATTCAGTACTTC.

V gene TRBV6-6 combines with J gene TRBJ2-5; D remains ambiguous. The CDR3 extends over 13 amino acids. The V end lost 5 bases, the J end lost 1 base, and 8 bases lay between the germline ends. Germline-derived CDR1 and CDR2 are MNHNY and SVGAGI (reference sequence). The DNA of the CDR3 is TGTGCCAGCAGTCCCCGGGCCCAAGAGACCCAGTACTTC. Amino acid sequence: CASSPRAQETQYF.

This clone was seen once. The chain recombines TRBV30 with TRBJ2-3; D is perhaps TRBD1 (5 bases). There are 12 residues in the CDR3. Germline V gene sequence: CDR1 GTSNPN, CDR2 SVGIG (reference sequence). Trimming removed 4 bases at V and 3 bases at J, with 8 bases between. CDR3 residues: CAWTTGTDTQYF. As DNA, the CDR3 is TGTGCCTGGACTACAGGAACAGATACGCAGTATTTT.

This chain links TRBV7-9 with TRBJ2-5; D is possibly TRBD1 or TRBD2 (5 bases each). CDR1 and CDR2 from the germline V gene are SEHNR and FQNEAQ (reference sequence). The CDR3 totals 14 residues. V was trimmed by 7 bases and J by 2 bases, leaving 14 bases between them. The CDR3 sequence is CASNKGRLQETQYF. CDR3 nucleotides: TGTGCCAGCAACAAGGGACGCCTACAAGAGACCCAGTACTTC.

The chain carries TRBV28 and TRBJ2-3; TRBD2 agrees at 11 bases. Losses at the gene ends were 5 bases for V and 6 bases for J; bases not matched to a gene: 10. CDR1 and CDR2 (germline): MDHEN, SYDVKM. There are 16 residues in the CDR3. CDR3 DNA: TGTGCCAGCAGTCCACGACTAGCGGGACCAGGGGATACGCAGTATTTT. Translation: CASSPRLAGPGDTQYF.

The chain combines TRBV4-3 with TRBJ2-7; D unclear. Per germline, CDR1 LGHNA and CDR2 YSLEER. The CDR3 spans 10 residues. Trimming left V 6 bases short and J 3 bases short, with 3 bases between. CDR3 DNA: TGCGCCAGCAGGGTCTACGAGCAGTACTTC. Protein sequence: CASRVYEQYF.

In its sample, this clone was seen once. For the CDR3, the DNA is TGCGCCAGCAGCACTCAGGGCGGAGACACCATATATTTT. Residues: CASSTQGGDTIYF. The chain is built from TRBV5-1 and TRBJ1-3, with D possibly being TRBD1 (5 bases). Deletions cut 4 bases from V and 8 bases from J, with 13 bases between. The CDR3 consists of 13 residues. The germline gives CDR1 SGHRS, CDR2 YFSETQ.

The chain is built from TRBV7-9 and TRBJ2-3; D unclear. Germline CDR1 is SEHNR and CDR2 is FQNEAQ (reference sequence). The length of the CDR3 is 14 residues. Trimming took off 1 base at V and 0 bases at J, with 5 bases between the two ends. Written as DNA, the CDR3 is TGTGCCAGCAGCTTAGGTCGGAGCACAGATACGCAGTATTTT. It codes for CASSLGRSTDTQYF.

Comment on this clone: Other DNA sequences in this specimen translate into the identical CDR3. The chain recombines TRBV2 with TRBJ2-5; 7 nucleotides agree with TRBD2. The CDR3 length is 12 residues. CDR1 is SNHLY, CDR2 FYNNEI, per germline. The J segment lost 0 bases and the V segment lost 8 bases, leaving 0 bases of the junction unmatched. The CDR3 DNA sequence: TGTGCCAGCCGGGGGGACCAAGAGACCCAGTACTTC. Translating gives CASRGDQETQYF.

The chain employs TRBV10-3 and TRBJ1-1; D is ambiguous. Germline V gene sequence: CDR1 ENHRY, CDR2 SYGVKD. The CDR3 has 12 residues. Trimming left V 3 bases short and J 1 base short, with 3 bases between. CDR3 DNA sequence: TGTGCCATCAGTGACGGGAACACTGAAGCTTTCTTT. Its protein product is CAISDGNTEAFF.

The gene calls are TRBV11-1 and TRBJ2-5; 9 bases fit TRBD2. Germline V CDR1 and CDR2: SGHAT, FQDESV (reference sequence). V shed 1 base and J 4 bases; nucleotides not matched to a gene: 4. The CDR3 has 15 residues. This CDR3 is CASSLVLAGTETQYF. As DNA, the CDR3 is TGTGCCAGCAGCTTAGTCCTAGCGGGAACAGAGACCCAGTACTTC.

The chain joins TRBV7-2 to TRBJ2-5, with unresolved D. Germline CDR1 SGHTA, CDR2 FQGNSA. V was trimmed by 1 base and J by 4 bases, leaving 16 bases between them. The CDR3 consists of 16 residues. CDR3 DNA sequence: TGTGCCAGCAGCTTAGGCGCGACAAATGATGGAGAGACCCAGTACTTC. Its protein is CASSLGATNDGETQYF.

The chain has TRBV28 and TRBJ2-3; D is possibly TRBD1 or TRBD2 (5 bases each). Germline V gene lookup returns CDR1 MDHEN and CDR2 SYDVKM. The CDR3 covers 15 residues. Trimming pared 2 bases from V and 3 bases from J, leaving 12 bases between. CDR3 in DNA: TGTGCCAGCAGTTTAGCAGGGACGGATACAGATACGCAGTATTTT. The encoded protein is CASSLAGTDTDTQYF.

This chain connects TRBV11-1 to TRBJ2-1, with 10 nucleotides matching TRBD1. Trimming removed 1 base from V and 4 bases from J; junction bases left unmatched: 4. The CDR3 contains 16 residues. CDR1 and CDR2 from the germline V gene are SGHAT and FQDESV (reference sequence). The CDR3 loop is CASSLGGQGFYNEQFF. The CDR3 nucleotides are TGTGCCAGCAGCTTAGGGGGACAGGGGTTTTACAATGAGCAGTTCTTC.

The V gene is TRBV7-3, the J gene TRBJ2-1, with 15 bases identical to TRBD2. The germline V gene has CDR1 SGHTA and CDR2 FQGTGA. This CDR3 region has 15 residues. The junction had 8 bases not matched to a gene; V was cut back by 5 bases and J by 12 bases. CDR3 bases: TGTGCCAGCAGCCTCGGACTAGCGGGAGGGCTCGGGCAGTTCTTC. This sequence encodes CASSLGLAGGLGQFF.

The chain couples TRBV5-1 to TRBJ1-3; TRBD1 might be the D (5 bases). The CDR3 contains 15 residues. CDR1 is SGHRS, CDR2 YFSETQ, per germline. V lost 5 bases to trimming and J lost 1 base, with 13 bases between them. CDR3 in amino acids: CASSSIGASGNTIYF. As DNA, the CDR3 is TGCGCCAGCAGTTCAATTGGGGCTTCTGGAAACACCATATATTTT.

The chain has TRBV7-8 and TRBJ2-5, with 10 bases identical to TRBD2. CDR1 and CDR2 (germline): SGHVS, FQNEAQ. This CDR3 is built from 15 residues. J was trimmed by 4 bases and V by 2 bases; bases with no gene match: 4. CDR3 DNA sequence: TGTGCCAGCAGCTTAACGGCTAGCGGGAGAGAGACCCAGTACTTC. Translation gives CASSLTASGRETQYF.

The chain combines TRBV21-1 with TRBJ1-3. TRBV21-1 is a pseudogene. CDR3 length: 17 amino acids. CDR3 region: CASSKVGREGSGNTIYF. The CDR3 bases are TGTGCCAGCAGCAAAGTAGGAAGGGAGGGCTCTGGAAACACCATATATTTT.

This clone was counted a single time. A junction boundary mismatches the germline segment, possibly from a read error. This chain joins TRBV7-7 and TRBJ2-3, with D possibly being TRBD2 (6 bases). The CDR3 contains 16 residues. Per germline, CDR1 SSHAT and CDR2 FNYEAQ (reference sequence). CDR3 sequence (DNA): TGTGCTAGCAGCTTAGGGATAGGTCTCGGGGGAGATACGCAGTATTTT. It specifies CASSLGIGLGGDTQYF. Filled out from reference TRBV7-7 and TRBJ2-3, the complete variable domain reads GAGVSQSPRYKVTKRGQDVTLRCDPISSHATLYWYQQALGQGPEFLTYFNYEAQPDKSGLPSDRFSAERPEGSISTLTIQRTEQRDSAMYRCASSLGIGLGGDTQYFGPGTRLTVL.

The chain links TRBV7-2 to TRBJ2-5; 12 nucleotides agree with TRBD1. CDR3 length equals 16 residues. The germline V gene encodes CDR1 SGHTA and CDR2 FQGNSA. The V segment lost 5 bases and the J segment 5 bases; nucleotides outside the gene matches: 9. CDR3 protein: CASSVLRDRGRETQYF. CDR3 coding DNA: TGTGCCAGCAGCGTCCTCCGGGACAGGGGGCGGGAGACCCAGTACTTC. Variable domain in full (rest from reference TRBV7-2 and TRBJ2-5): GAGVSQSPSNKVTEKGKDVELRCDPISGHTALYWYRQSLGQGLEFLIYFQGNSAPDKSGLPSDRFSAERTGGSVSTLTIQRTQQEDSAVYLCASSVLRDRGRETQYFGPGTRLLVL.

This clone was found a few times. The J gene is TRBJ2-1, the V gene TRBV7-8, with 8 positions matching TRBD2. The J segment lost 9 bases and the V segment lost 0 bases, leaving 19 bases of the junction unmatched. CDR3 length: 19 amino acids. Per germline, CDR1 SGHVS and CDR2 FQNEAQ. CDR3 sequence (DNA): TGTGCCAGCAGCTTAGCACCACCCCTCGGGTATACGCGGGGGGTTGAGCAGTTCTTC. It encodes CASSLAPPLGYTRGVEQFF.

This clone was found once. The chain combines TRBV19 with TRBJ1-5, with D uncertain. With 8 bases removed from V and 3 bases from J, the gap between germline ends came to 11 bases. Per the germline V gene, CDR1 is LNHDA and CDR2 is SQIVND (reference sequence). The CDR3 runs to 13 residues. CDR3 region: CASRREDNQPQHF. CDR3 bases: TGTGCCAGTCGGAGGGAAGACAATCAGCCCCAGCATTTT.

This clone was seen only a few times. The chain joins TRBV27 to TRBJ2-1; a weak D match, TRBD1 (6 bases). Trimming took off 4 bases at V and 3 bases at J, with 10 bases between the two ends. CDR1 and CDR2 from the germline V gene are MNHEY and SMNVEV (reference sequence). The CDR3 sequence is 14 residues long. The DNA for the CDR3 is TGTGCCAGCAGTTCCCACAGGGTCTACAATGAGCAGTTCTTC. This gives the protein CASSSHRVYNEQFF.

CDR3 sequence (DNA): TGTGCCAGCAGCTTAGATACTGGGGATACGCAGTATTTT. Protein: CASSLDTGDTQYF. The rearrangement uses TRBV7-2 and TRBJ2-3, with D hard to call. This CDR3 contains 13 residues. Germline values: CDR1 SGHTA, CDR2 FQGNSA. The V gene lost 1 base and the J gene lost 6 bases, with 8 bases spanning the gap.

This clone was found a few times. The V gene is TRBV2, the J gene TRBJ1-2; no reliable D call. Trimming removed 6 bases at V and 4 bases at J, with 15 bases between. Germline values: CDR1 SNHLY, CDR2 FYNNEI. There are 14 residues in the CDR3. The CDR3 DNA follows: TGTGCCAGCAGCCGGACCGGGCCGGGCTATGGCTACACCTTC. This translates into CASSRTGPGYGYTF. The variable domain in full, completed from reference TRBV2 and TRBJ1-2, reads EPEVTQTPSHQVTQMGQEVILRCVPISNHLYFYWYRQILGQKVEFLVSFYNNEISEKSEIFDDQFSVERPDGSNFTLKIRSTKLEDSAMYFCASSRTGPGYGYTFGSGTRLTVV.

The V and J genes are TRBV5-4 and TRBJ2-1; D gene uncertain. The CDR3 runs 11 residues. V lost 3 bases, J lost 5 bases, and 3 bases lay in between. Germline V gene lookup returns CDR1 SGHNT and CDR2 YYREEE (reference sequence). Here the CDR3 reads CASSWNNEQFF. In DNA form, the CDR3 reads TGTGCCAGCAGCTGGAACAATGAGCAGTTCTTC.

CDR3 region: CASSLSTGSTGELFF. For the CDR3, the DNA is TGTGCCAGCAGCTTATCGACAGGGAGCACCGGGGAGCTGTTTTTT. This chain uses TRBV7-2 with TRBJ2-2; 7 nucleotides agree with TRBD1. V shed 2 bases, J shed 4 bases, and the junction held 4 bases outside the gene matches. Looked up from germline, CDR1 is SGHTA and CDR2 is FQGNSA. The CDR3 has 15 residues.

The gene calls are TRBV4-2 and TRBJ2-2, with D possibly TRBD2 on 6 matching bases. V was clipped by 6 bases and J by 6 bases, with 11 bases between them. In germline, CDR1 is LGHNA, CDR2 YNFKEQ. This CDR3 is 13 amino acids long. The CDR3 is CASRWGDPGELFF. The DNA for the CDR3 is TGTGCCAGCAGGTGGGGGGATCCCGGGGAGCTGTTTTTT.